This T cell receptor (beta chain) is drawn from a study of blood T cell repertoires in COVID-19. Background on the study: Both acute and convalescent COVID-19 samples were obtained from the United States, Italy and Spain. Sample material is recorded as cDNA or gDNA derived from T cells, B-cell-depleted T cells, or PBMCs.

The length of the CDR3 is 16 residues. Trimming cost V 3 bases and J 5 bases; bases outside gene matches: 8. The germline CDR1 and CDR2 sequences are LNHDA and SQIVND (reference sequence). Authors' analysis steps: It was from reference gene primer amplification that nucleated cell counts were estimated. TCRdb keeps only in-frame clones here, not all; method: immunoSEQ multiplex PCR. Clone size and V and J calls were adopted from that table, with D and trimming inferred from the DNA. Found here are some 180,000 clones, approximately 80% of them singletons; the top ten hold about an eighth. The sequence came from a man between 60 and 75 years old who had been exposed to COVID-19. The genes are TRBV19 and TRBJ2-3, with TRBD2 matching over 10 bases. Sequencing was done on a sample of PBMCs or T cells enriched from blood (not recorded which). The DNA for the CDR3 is TGTGCCAGTAGTATTCTGCGCCTAGCGGGAGTAGATACGCAGTATTTT. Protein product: CASSILRLAGVDTQYF.